The rows below give T cell receptor beta chains drawn from one sample of a study of patients and donors after allogeneic stem cell transplantation. TCRdb processed the RT-PCR reads anew with MiXCR; each CDR3 protein has one entry. The sample lists 900,000 to 1,000,000 distinct CDR3 sequences; 15% to 20% were seen once. The specimen sequenced was blood, either unsorted or a sorted T cell fraction (not recorded which). These receptors originate from a human donor who was either an allogeneic HSCT recipient or a stem cell or donor lymphocyte infusion donor (not recorded which). It is not recorded whose cells these are; they may come from a transplant donor. Each CDR3 is given with its conserved first and last residue. The order of the fields is D gene, clone size, V gene, J gene, CDR3 protein, CDR3 DNA. The D gene is left open where the match is weak. The size entry is marked missing in some rows and otherwise reads once, few, many or a size class.

d_gene: -; abundance: once; v_gene: TRBV4-2; j_gene: TRBJ2-2; CDR3aa: CASSQTHMGGELFF; CDR3nt: TGTGCCAGCAGCCAGACCCACATGGGCGGGGAGCTGTTTTTT
d_gene: -; abundance: once; v_gene: TRBV5-5; j_gene: TRBJ2-5; CDR3aa: CASSLVQPQETQYF; CDR3nt: TGTGCCAGCAGCTTGGTCCAGCCCCAAGAGACCCAGTACTTC
d_gene: -; abundance: few; v_gene: TRBV27; j_gene: TRBJ1-1; CDR3aa: CASSLSGLRVVTEAFF; CDR3nt: TGTGCCAGCAGTTTGTCCGGCTTAAGGGTCGTCACTGAAGCTTTCTTT
d_gene: -; abundance: few; v_gene: TRBV19; j_gene: TRBJ1-2; CDR3aa: CASSMGGVVYGYTF; CDR3nt: TGTGCCAGTAGTATGGGAGGAGTGGTCTATGGCTACACCTTC
d_gene: TRBD1; abundance: few; v_gene: TRBV2; j_gene: TRBJ1-1; CDR3aa: CASGRQGYTEAFF; CDR3nt: TGTGCCAGCGGACGACAGGGGTACACTGAAGCTTTCTTT
d_gene: -; abundance: -; v_gene: TRBV5-6; j_gene: TRBJ2-7; CDR3aa: CASSRTEDYEQYF; CDR3nt: TGTGCCAGCAGCCGGACTGAAGACTACGAGCAGTACTTC
d_gene: -; abundance: few; v_gene: TRBV4-1; j_gene: TRBJ1-5; CDR3aa: CASSQGGIGNQPQHF; CDR3nt: TGCGCCAGCAGCCAAGGAGGTATTGGCAATCAGCCCCAGCATTTT
d_gene: -; abundance: few; v_gene: TRBV25-1; j_gene: TRBJ2-4; CDR3aa: CASNMEGQNIQYF; CDR3nt: TGTGCCAGCAATATGGAGGGCCAAAACATTCAGTACTTC
d_gene: -; abundance: few; v_gene: TRBV6-1; j_gene: TRBJ2-7; CDR3aa: CATLQSSFVYEQYF; CDR3nt: TGTGCCACCCTCCAGTCGAGTTTTGTCTACGAGCAGTACTTC
d_gene: -; abundance: -; v_gene: TRBV6-1; j_gene: TRBJ2-3; CDR3aa: CASTPPGTSTDTQYF; CDR3nt: TGTGCCAGCACCCCTCCCGGGACTAGCACAGATACGCAGTATTTT
d_gene: -; abundance: -; v_gene: TRBV4-2; j_gene: TRBJ2-5; CDR3aa: CASSRWNRVETQYF; CDR3nt: TGTGCCAGCAGCCGATGGAACAGGGTAGAGACCCAGTACTTC
d_gene: TRBD1; abundance: -; v_gene: TRBV20-1; j_gene: TRBJ1-5; CDR3aa: CSARVPTGARLSQPQHF; CDR3nt: TGCAGTGCTAGAGTTCCGACAGGGGCCCGCCTAAGCCAGCCCCAGCATTTT
d_gene: -; abundance: -; v_gene: TRBV5-6; j_gene: TRBJ2-7; CDR3aa: CASSAGSFSYEQYF; CDR3nt: TGTGCCAGCAGCGCGGGCAGTTTCTCCTACGAGCAGTACTTC
d_gene: -; abundance: few; v_gene: TRBV7-3; j_gene: TRBJ1-2; CDR3aa: CASSPTGRHYGYTF; CDR3nt: TGTGCCAGCAGCCCAACCGGGCGGCACTATGGCTACACCTTC
d_gene: -; abundance: -; v_gene: TRBV12-5; j_gene: TRBJ2-7; CDR3aa: CASGRQPQGSYEQYF; CDR3nt: TGTGCTAGTGGCCGCCAACCACAGGGTTCGTACGAGCAGTACTTC
d_gene: TRBD2; abundance: few; v_gene: TRBV12-3/TRBV12-4; j_gene: TRBJ2-3; CDR3aa: CASRKTSVFPDTQYF; CDR3nt: TGTGCCAGCAGAAAGACTAGCGTATTTCCAGATACGCAGTATTTT
d_gene: TRBD2; abundance: -; v_gene: TRBV25-1; j_gene: TRBJ2-7; CDR3aa: CASRGPSGSSHEQYF; CDR3nt: TGTGCCAGCAGGGGCCCTAGCGGGAGTTCCCACGAGCAGTACTTC
d_gene: TRBD1; abundance: -; v_gene: TRBV12-3/TRBV12-4; j_gene: TRBJ2-1; CDR3aa: CASRTDRVGNEQFF; CDR3nt: TGTGCCAGCAGAACCGACAGGGTCGGTAATGAGCAGTTCTTC
d_gene: TRBD1; abundance: -; v_gene: TRBV2; j_gene: TRBJ1-5; CDR3aa: CASRVTGMSNQPQHF; CDR3nt: TGTGCCAGCAGGGTGACAGGGATGAGCAATCAGCCCCAGCATTTT
d_gene: -; abundance: -; v_gene: TRBV14; j_gene: TRBJ1-1; CDR3aa: CASSQPGEVNTEAFF; CDR3nt: TGTGCCAGCAGCCAGCCCGGGGAGGTGAACACTGAAGCTTTCTTT
d_gene: -; abundance: few; v_gene: TRBV12-3/TRBV12-4; j_gene: TRBJ2-2; CDR3aa: CASSRTGTRAGELFF; CDR3nt: TGTGCCAGCAGCCGCACTGGGACCAGGGCCGGGGAGCTGTTTTTT
d_gene: -; abundance: few; v_gene: TRBV20-1; j_gene: TRBJ2-4; CDR3aa: CSARGPGTSGAKNIQYF; CDR3nt: TGCAGTGCTAGAGGACCCGGGACCTCTGGGGCCAAAAACATTCAGTACTTC
d_gene: -; abundance: -; v_gene: TRBV20-1; j_gene: TRBJ1-5; CDR3aa: CSARRGGKTNQPQHF; CDR3nt: TGCAGTGCCAGGCGGGGAGGGAAAACGAATCAGCCCCAGCATTTT
d_gene: -; abundance: -; v_gene: TRBV4-1; j_gene: TRBJ2-5; CDR3aa: CASSQGRAETQYF; CDR3nt: TGCGCCAGCAGCCAAGGGAGGGCCGAGACCCAGTACTTC
d_gene: -; abundance: many; v_gene: TRBV12-3/TRBV12-4; j_gene: TRBJ2-7; CDR3aa: CASSSMGRLLQYF; CDR3nt: TGTGCCAGCAGTTCTATGGGACGGCTACTGCAGTACTTC
d_gene: -; abundance: -; v_gene: TRBV5-1; j_gene: TRBJ2-3; CDR3aa: CASSPGAWEGTDTQYF; CDR3nt: TGCGCCAGCAGCCCGGGGGCCTGGGAAGGCACAGATACGCAGTATTTT
d_gene: TRBD2; abundance: few; v_gene: TRBV4-2; j_gene: TRBJ2-3; CDR3aa: CASSQARTSGGSTDTQYF; CDR3nt: TGTGCCAGCAGCCAAGCTAGGACTAGCGGGGGGAGCACAGATACGCAGTATTTT
d_gene: -; abundance: -; v_gene: TRBV3-1; j_gene: TRBJ2-7; CDR3aa: CASSLNREYEQYF; CDR3nt: TGTGCCAGCAGCCTCAACAGGGAGTACGAGCAGTACTTC
d_gene: -; abundance: -; v_gene: TRBV24-1; j_gene: TRBJ2-1; CDR3aa: CATSETNFGEQFF; CDR3nt: TGTGCCACCAGTGAGACCAACTTCGGGGAGCAGTTCTTC
d_gene: -; abundance: -; v_gene: TRBV24-1; j_gene: TRBJ2-7; CDR3aa: CATPVGYEQYF; CDR3nt: TGTGCCACCCCCGTTGGGTACGAGCAGTACTTC
d_gene: -; abundance: few; v_gene: TRBV15; j_gene: TRBJ2-5; CDR3aa: CATNLGRGLGGTQYF; CDR3nt: TGTGCCACCAACCTGGGAAGGGGCCTCGGGGGGACCCAGTACTTC
d_gene: TRBD2; abundance: many; v_gene: TRBV12-3/TRBV12-4; j_gene: TRBJ2-7; CDR3aa: CASKGLAGASYEQYF; CDR3nt: TGTGCCAGCAAAGGACTAGCGGGAGCCTCCTACGAGCAGTACTTC
d_gene: -; abundance: -; v_gene: TRBV24-1; j_gene: TRBJ2-1; CDR3aa: CATSGWNEQFF; CDR3nt: TGTGCCACCAGTGGGTGGAATGAGCAGTTCTTC
d_gene: TRBD1; abundance: -; v_gene: TRBV7-9; j_gene: TRBJ2-7; CDR3aa: CASSSSGTVSYEQYF; CDR3nt: TGTGCCAGCAGCTCGTCCGGGACAGTATCCTACGAGCAGTACTTC
d_gene: TRBD2; abundance: few; v_gene: TRBV20-1; j_gene: TRBJ2-1; CDR3aa: CSALERAGVRYNEQFF; CDR3nt: TGCAGTGCCCTAGAGAGGGCGGGGGTTCGCTACAATGAGCAGTTCTTC
d_gene: -; abundance: few; v_gene: TRBV11-2; j_gene: TRBJ2-7; CDR3aa: CASSGKSDLLEQYF; CDR3nt: TGTGCCAGCAGTGGGAAATCTGACCTTCTCGAGCAGTACTTC
d_gene: -; abundance: few; v_gene: TRBV6-1; j_gene: TRBJ2-5; CDR3aa: CASRSRGETQYF; CDR3nt: TGTGCCAGCAGGTCCAGAGGAGAGACCCAGTACTTC
d_gene: TRBD2; abundance: -; v_gene: TRBV20-1; j_gene: TRBJ2-1; CDR3aa: CSATKLASYNEQFF; CDR3nt: TGCAGTGCTACAAAACTAGCGTCCTACAATGAGCAGTTCTTC
d_gene: TRBD1; abundance: few; v_gene: TRBV5-1; j_gene: TRBJ2-1; CDR3aa: CASSLTGGENNEQFF; CDR3nt: TGCGCCAGCAGTTTAACAGGGGGCGAGAACAATGAGCAGTTCTTC
d_gene: TRBD2; abundance: -; v_gene: TRBV7-6; j_gene: TRBJ2-3; CDR3aa: CASSASGRGGTDTQYF; CDR3nt: TGTGCCAGCAGCGCTAGCGGGAGAGGGGGCACAGATACGCAGTATTTT
d_gene: -; abundance: few; v_gene: TRBV12-3/TRBV12-4; j_gene: TRBJ1-2; CDR3aa: CASSLGTVGGGYTF; CDR3nt: TGTGCCAGCAGTTTAGGTACGGTTGGAGGAGGCTACACCTTC
d_gene: TRBD1; abundance: many; v_gene: TRBV5-1; j_gene: TRBJ2-2; CDR3aa: CASSLDRGTGELFF; CDR3nt: TGTGCCAGCAGCTTGGACAGGGGCACCGGGGAGCTGTTTTTT
d_gene: TRBD1; abundance: few; v_gene: TRBV4-3; j_gene: TRBJ2-4; CDR3aa: CASSLNRGLLVIQYF; CDR3nt: TGCGCCAGCAGCTTAAACAGGGGGCTGTTGGTCATTCAGTACTTC
d_gene: -; abundance: -; v_gene: TRBV6-4; j_gene: TRBJ2-1; CDR3aa: CASSARDSYYNEQFF; CDR3nt: TGTGCCAGCAGTGCTCGGGACTCTTACTACAATGAGCAGTTCTTC
d_gene: TRBD1; abundance: few; v_gene: TRBV5-1; j_gene: TRBJ2-2; CDR3aa: CASGAPGQIPPELFF; CDR3nt: TGCGCCAGCGGGGCACCGGGACAGATTCCTCCGGAGCTGTTTTTT
d_gene: -; abundance: -; v_gene: TRBV5-1; j_gene: TRBJ2-3; CDR3aa: CASSAAGDTQYF; CDR3nt: TGCGCCAGCAGCGCGGCAGGGGATACGCAGTATTTT
d_gene: -; abundance: few; v_gene: TRBV7-9; j_gene: TRBJ2-7; CDR3aa: CASSFGQGQLRTYEQYF; CDR3nt: TGTGCCAGCAGCTTTGGTCAGGGCCAACTTCGAACCTACGAGCAGTACTTC
d_gene: -; abundance: -; v_gene: TRBV18; j_gene: TRBJ1-3; CDR3aa: CASSPVQGNSGNTIYF; CDR3nt: TGTGCCAGCTCACCAGTCCAGGGCAACTCTGGAAACACCATATATTTT
d_gene: -; abundance: few; v_gene: TRBV2; j_gene: TRBJ2-1; CDR3aa: CASRPQGVGSYNEQFF; CDR3nt: TGTGCCAGCAGGCCCCAGGGTGTAGGCTCCTACAATGAGCAGTTCTTC
d_gene: -; abundance: many; v_gene: TRBV6-2/TRBV6-3; j_gene: TRBJ2-5; CDR3aa: CASSVISRETQYF; CDR3nt: TGTGCCAGCAGTGTGATTTCCAGAGAGACCCAGTACTTC
d_gene: -; abundance: few; v_gene: TRBV3-1; j_gene: TRBJ1-5; CDR3aa: CASSQSNQPQHF; CDR3nt: TGTGCCAGCAGCCAATCAAATCAGCCCCAGCATTTT
d_gene: -; abundance: few; v_gene: TRBV29-1; j_gene: TRBJ1-4; CDR3aa: CSVIAGVGEKLFF; CDR3nt: TGCAGCGTAATTGCTGGGGTTGGTGAAAAACTGTTTTTT
d_gene: -; abundance: -; v_gene: TRBV2; j_gene: TRBJ1-1; CDR3aa: CASRVDSPNTEAFF; CDR3nt: TGTGCCAGCAGAGTCGACAGCCCGAACACTGAAGCTTTCTTT
d_gene: TRBD2; abundance: few; v_gene: TRBV20-1; j_gene: TRBJ2-1; CDR3aa: CSAPLAGESPF; CDR3nt: TGCAGTGCGCCACTAGCGGGAGAAAGCCCCTTC
d_gene: TRBD2; abundance: -; v_gene: TRBV2; j_gene: TRBJ2-5; CDR3aa: CASSEDIGLAGGPTETQYF; CDR3nt: TGTGCCAGCAGTGAAGACATAGGGCTAGCGGGGGGGCCGACAGAGACCCAGTACTTC